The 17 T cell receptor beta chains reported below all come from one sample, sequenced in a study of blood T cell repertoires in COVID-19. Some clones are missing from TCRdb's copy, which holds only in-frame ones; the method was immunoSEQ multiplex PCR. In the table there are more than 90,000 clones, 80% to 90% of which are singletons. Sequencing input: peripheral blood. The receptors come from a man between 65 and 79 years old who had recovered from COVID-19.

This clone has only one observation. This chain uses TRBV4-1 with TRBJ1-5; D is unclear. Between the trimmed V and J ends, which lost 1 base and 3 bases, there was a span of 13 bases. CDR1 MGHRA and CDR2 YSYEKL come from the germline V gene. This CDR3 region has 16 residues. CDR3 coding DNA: TGCGCCAGCAGCCAAGGGACTCTGGATACCAATCAGCCCCAGCATTTT. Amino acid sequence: CASSQGTLDTNQPQHF.

Here the CDR3 DNA reads TGTGCCAGCAGCTTGAGGTGGGGGACACTCTATGGCTACACCTTC. Translated, it gives CASSLRWGTLYGYTF. V and J are TRBV5-8 and TRBJ1-2; tentatively, D is TRBD1 (6 bases). V lost 1 base to trimming and J lost 4 bases, with 14 bases between them. Germline V gives CDR1 SGHTS, CDR2 YDEGEE. The CDR3 has 15 amino acids.

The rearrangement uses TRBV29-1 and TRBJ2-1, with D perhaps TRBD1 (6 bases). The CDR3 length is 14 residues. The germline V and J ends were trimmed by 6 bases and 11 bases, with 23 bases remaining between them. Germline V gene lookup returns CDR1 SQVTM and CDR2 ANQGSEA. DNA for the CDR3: TGCAGCGTGGGAGCCGGGACACAGAGCCTTAAGCAGTTCTTC. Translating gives CSVGAGTQSLKQFF.

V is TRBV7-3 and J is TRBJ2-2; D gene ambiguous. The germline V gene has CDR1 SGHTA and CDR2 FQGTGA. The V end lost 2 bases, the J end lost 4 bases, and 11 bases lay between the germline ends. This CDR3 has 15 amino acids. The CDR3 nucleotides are TGTGCCAGCAGCTTACAACCAGGTTTCACCGGGGAGCTGTTTTTT. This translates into CASSLQPGFTGELFF.

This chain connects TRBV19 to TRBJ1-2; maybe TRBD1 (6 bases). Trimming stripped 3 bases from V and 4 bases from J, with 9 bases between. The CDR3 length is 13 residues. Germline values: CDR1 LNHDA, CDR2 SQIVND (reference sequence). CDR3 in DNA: TGTGCCAGTAGTATGCAAGGGGGCTATGGCTACACCTTC. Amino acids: CASSMQGGYGYTF.

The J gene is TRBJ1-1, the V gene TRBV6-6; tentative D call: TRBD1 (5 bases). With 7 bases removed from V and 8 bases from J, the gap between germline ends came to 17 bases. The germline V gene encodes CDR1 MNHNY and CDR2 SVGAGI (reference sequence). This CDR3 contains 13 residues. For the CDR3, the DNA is TGTGCCAGCACCCCGGAGGGGAGTAGGGAAGCTTTCTTT. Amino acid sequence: CASTPEGSREAFF.

The DNA of the CDR3 is TGTGCCAGCAGCTTTGGAGTTGGATCTGGGGCCAACGTCCTGACTTTC. This translates into CASSFGVGSGANVLTF. The chain couples TRBV5-8 to TRBJ2-6; unclear D gene. The CDR3 is made up of 16 amino acids. Trimming left V 2 bases short and J 1 base short, with 10 bases between. Per germline, CDR1 SGHTS and CDR2 YDEGEE.

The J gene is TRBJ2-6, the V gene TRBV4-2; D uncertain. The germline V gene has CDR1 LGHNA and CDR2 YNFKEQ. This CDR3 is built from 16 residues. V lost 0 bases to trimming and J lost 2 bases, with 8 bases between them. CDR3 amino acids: CASSQEGLAGANVLTF. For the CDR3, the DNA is TGTGCCAGCAGCCAAGAAGGTCTAGCTGGGGCCAACGTCCTGACTTTC.

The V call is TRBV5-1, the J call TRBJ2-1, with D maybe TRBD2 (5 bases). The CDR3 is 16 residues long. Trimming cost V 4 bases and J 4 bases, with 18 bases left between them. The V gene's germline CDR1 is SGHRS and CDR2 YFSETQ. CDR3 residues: CASSTQGSLLYNEQFF. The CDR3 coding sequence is TGCGCCAGCAGCACACAAGGGAGTTTACTATACAATGAGCAGTTCTTC.

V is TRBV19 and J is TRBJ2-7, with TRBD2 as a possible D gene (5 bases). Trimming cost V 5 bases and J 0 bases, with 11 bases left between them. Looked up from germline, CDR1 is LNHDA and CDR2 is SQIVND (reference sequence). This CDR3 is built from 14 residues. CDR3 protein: CASSGWESSYEQYF. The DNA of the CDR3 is TGTGCCAGTAGTGGTTGGGAGAGCTCCTACGAGCAGTACTTC.

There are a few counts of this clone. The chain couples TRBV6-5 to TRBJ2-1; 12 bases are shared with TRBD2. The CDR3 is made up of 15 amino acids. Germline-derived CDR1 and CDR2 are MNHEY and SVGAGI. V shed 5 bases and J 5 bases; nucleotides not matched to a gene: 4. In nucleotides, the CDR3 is TGTGCCAGCAGTCCTGGACTAGCGGGGAACAATGAGCAGTTCTTC. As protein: CASSPGLAGNNEQFF.

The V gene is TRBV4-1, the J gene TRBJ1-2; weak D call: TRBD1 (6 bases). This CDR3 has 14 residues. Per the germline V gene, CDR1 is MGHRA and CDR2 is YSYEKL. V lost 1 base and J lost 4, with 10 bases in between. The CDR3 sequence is CASSQGSGVYGYTF. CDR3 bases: TGCGCCAGCAGCCAAGGATCAGGGGTCTATGGCTACACCTTC.

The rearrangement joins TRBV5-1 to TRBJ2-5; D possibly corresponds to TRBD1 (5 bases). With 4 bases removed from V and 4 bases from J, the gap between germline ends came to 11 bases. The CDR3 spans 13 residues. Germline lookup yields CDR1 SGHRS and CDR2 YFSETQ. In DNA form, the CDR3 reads TGCGCCAGCAGCGTAGACAGTAGAGAGACCCAGTACTTC. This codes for CASSVDSRETQYF.

CDR3 sequence reads: CASSLDIAGTGGNGYTF. In DNA, the CDR3 is TGTGCCAGCAGCTTGGATATTGCGGGGACAGGGGGCAATGGCTACACCTTC. The V gene is TRBV5-4, the J gene TRBJ1-2, with 12 bases identical to TRBD1. CDR3 length equals 17 residues. Looked up from germline, CDR1 is SGHNT and CDR2 is YYREEE (reference sequence). V was pared by 0 bases and J by 6 bases, with 9 bases of the junction left unmatched.

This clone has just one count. In nucleotides, the CDR3 is TGTGCCAGCAGCTTAGTAGGTGGGAGCTACAATGAGCAGTTCTTC. Its translation is CASSLVGGSYNEQFF. The chain uses TRBV7-6 and TRBJ2-1; perhaps TRBD2 as D (5 bases). CDR1 is SGHVS and CDR2 is FNYEAQ in the germline V gene. V dropped 1 base and J dropped 3 bases, with 10 bases sitting between them. The CDR3 has 15 amino acids.

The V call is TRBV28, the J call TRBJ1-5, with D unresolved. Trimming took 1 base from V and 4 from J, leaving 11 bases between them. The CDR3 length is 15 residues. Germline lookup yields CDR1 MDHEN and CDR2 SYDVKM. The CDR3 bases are TGTGCCAGCAGTTTATTAACCAGTCGAAATCAGCCCCAGCATTTT. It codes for CASSLLTSRNQPQHF. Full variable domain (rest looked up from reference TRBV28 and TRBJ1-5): DVKVTQSSRYLVKRTGEKVFLECVQDMDHENMFWYRQDPGLGLRLIYFSYDVKMKEKGDIPEGYSVSREKKERFSLILESASTNQTSMYLCASSLLTSRNQPQHFGDGTRLSIL.

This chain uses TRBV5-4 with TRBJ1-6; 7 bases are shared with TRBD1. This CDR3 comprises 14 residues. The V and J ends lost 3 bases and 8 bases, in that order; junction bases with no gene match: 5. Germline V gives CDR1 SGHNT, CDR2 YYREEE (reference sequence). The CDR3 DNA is TGTGCCAGCAGCTACCGGGACAGCTATTCACCCCTCCACTTT. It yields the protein CASSYRDSYSPLHF.